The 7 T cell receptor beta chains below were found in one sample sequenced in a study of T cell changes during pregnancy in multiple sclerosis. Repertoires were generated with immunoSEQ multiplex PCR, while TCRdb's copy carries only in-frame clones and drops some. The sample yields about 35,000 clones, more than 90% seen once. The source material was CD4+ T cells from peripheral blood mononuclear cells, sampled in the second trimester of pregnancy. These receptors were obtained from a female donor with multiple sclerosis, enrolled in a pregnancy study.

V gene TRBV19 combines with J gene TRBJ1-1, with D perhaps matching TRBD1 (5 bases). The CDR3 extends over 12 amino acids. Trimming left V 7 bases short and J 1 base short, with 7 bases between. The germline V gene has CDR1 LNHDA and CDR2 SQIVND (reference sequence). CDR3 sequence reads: CASKGSNTEAFF. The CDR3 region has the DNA TGTGCCAGTAAGGGGTCGAACACTGAAGCTTTCTTT.

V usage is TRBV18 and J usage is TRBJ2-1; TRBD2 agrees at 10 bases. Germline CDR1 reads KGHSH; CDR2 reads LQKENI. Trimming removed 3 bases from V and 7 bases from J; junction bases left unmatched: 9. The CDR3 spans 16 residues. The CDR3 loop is CASSPIIAGGWNEQFF. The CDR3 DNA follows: TGTGCCAGCTCACCGATAATAGCGGGGGGTTGGAATGAGCAGTTCTTC.

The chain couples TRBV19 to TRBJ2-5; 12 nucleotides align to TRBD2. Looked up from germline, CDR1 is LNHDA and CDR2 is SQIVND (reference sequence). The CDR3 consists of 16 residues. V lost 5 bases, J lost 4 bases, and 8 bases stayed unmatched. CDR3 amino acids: CASSDLLAGGPETQYF. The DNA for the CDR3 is TGTGCCAGTAGTGACCTACTAGCGGGAGGCCCAGAGACCCAGTACTTC.

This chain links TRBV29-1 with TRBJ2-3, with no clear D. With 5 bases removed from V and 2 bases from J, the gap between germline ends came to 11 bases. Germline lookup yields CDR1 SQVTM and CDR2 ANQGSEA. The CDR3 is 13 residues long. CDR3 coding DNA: TGCAGCGTTCTCCGACAAAACACAGATACGCAGTATTTT. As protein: CSVLRQNTDTQYF.

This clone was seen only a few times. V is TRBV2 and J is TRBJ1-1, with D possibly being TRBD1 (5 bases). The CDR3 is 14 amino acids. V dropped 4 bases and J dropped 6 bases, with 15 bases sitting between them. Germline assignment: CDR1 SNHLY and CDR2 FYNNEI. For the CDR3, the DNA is TGTGCCAGCAGTGCCGACAGTGGGTCCCCTGAAGCTTTCTTT. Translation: CASSADSGSPEAFF. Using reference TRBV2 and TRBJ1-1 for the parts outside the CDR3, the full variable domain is EPEVTQTPSHQVTQMGQEVILRCVPISNHLYFYWYRQILGQKVEFLVSFYNNEISEKSEIFDDQFSVERPDGSNFTLKIRSTKLEDSAMYFCASSADSGSPEAFFGQGTRLTVV.

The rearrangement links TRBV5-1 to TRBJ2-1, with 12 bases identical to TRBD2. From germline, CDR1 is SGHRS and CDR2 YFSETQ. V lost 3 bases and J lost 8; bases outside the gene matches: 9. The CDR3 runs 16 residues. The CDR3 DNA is TGCGCCAGCAGCTCCCTAGCGGGAGGGCCTGGCTATGAGCAGTTCTTC. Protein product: CASSSLAGGPGYEQFF.

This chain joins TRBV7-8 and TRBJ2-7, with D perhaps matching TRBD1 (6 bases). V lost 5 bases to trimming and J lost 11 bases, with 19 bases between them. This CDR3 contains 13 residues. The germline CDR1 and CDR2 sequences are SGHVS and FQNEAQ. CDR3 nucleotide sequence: TGTGCCAGCAGCCAACAACTCTCCAGGGGAAAGTACTTC. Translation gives CASSQQLSRGKYF.